These T cell receptor beta chains were read from a single sample in a study of T cell changes during pregnancy in multiple sclerosis. Some clones are missing from TCRdb's copy, which holds only in-frame ones; the method was immunoSEQ multiplex PCR. This table holds about 70,000 clones, about 95% found once. Sequences were derived from peripheral blood, sampled in the third trimester of pregnancy. Receptors were obtained from a female donor with multiple sclerosis, enrolled in a pregnancy study. Each CDR3 is given with its conserved first and last residue. A D gene is named only where the DNA matches it firmly. Clone size is shown for a subset of rows, as once, few, many or a class of expanded clone.

clone_size: .; d_call: TRBD1; v_call: TRBV11-2; j_call: TRBJ1-6; cdr3_aa: CASSLTGQGLGYNSPLHF; cdr3_nt: TGTGCCAGCAGCTTAACGGGACAGGGTTTAGGGTATAATTCACCCCTCCACTTT
clone_size: .; d_call: TRBD1; v_call: TRBV7-9; j_call: TRBJ2-7; cdr3_aa: CATQGASEQYF; cdr3_nt: TGTGCCACCCAGGGGGCTAGCGAGCAGTACTTC
clone_size: .; d_call: TRBD2; v_call: TRBV29-1; j_call: TRBJ2-7; cdr3_aa: CSVDLGTSRYEQYF; cdr3_nt: TGCAGCGTTGACCTCGGGACTAGTCGCTACGAGCAGTACTTC
clone_size: .; d_call: TRBD2; v_call: TRBV5-3; j_call: TRBJ2-1; cdr3_aa: CARSLAGGPGNEQFF; cdr3_nt: TGTGCCAGAAGCCTAGCGGGGGGGCCGGGTAATGAGCAGTTCTTC
clone_size: .; d_call: TRBD2; v_call: TRBV4-3; j_call: TRBJ2-3; cdr3_aa: CASSQDLASGGANRADTQYF; cdr3_nt: TGCGCCAGCAGCCAAGATCTGGCTAGCGGGGGGGCAAATAGGGCAGATACGCAGTATTTT
clone_size: .; d_call: .; v_call: TRBV29-1; j_call: TRBJ1-2; cdr3_aa: CSASPGYTF; cdr3_nt: TGCAGCGCCTCCCCTGGCTACACCTTC
clone_size: .; d_call: .; v_call: TRBV4-3; j_call: TRBJ1-2; cdr3_aa: CASSQESAGNWDGYTF; cdr3_nt: TGCGCCAGCAGCCAAGAATCTGCAGGGAATTGGGATGGCTACACCTTC
clone_size: .; d_call: .; v_call: TRBV4-2; j_call: TRBJ2-6; cdr3_aa: CASSQDVTSTFSGANVLTF; cdr3_nt: TGTGCCAGCAGCCAAGATGTAACAAGTACCTTCTCTGGGGCCAACGTCCTGACTTTC
clone_size: .; d_call: .; v_call: TRBV7-3; j_call: TRBJ1-3; cdr3_aa: CASSPLDDSAGGNTIYF; cdr3_nt: TGTGCCAGCAGCCCCCTCGACGACAGTGCTGGAGGAAACACCATATATTTT
clone_size: once; d_call: TRBD2; v_call: TRBV5-6; j_call: TRBJ2-5; cdr3_aa: CASSLRSSGGHQETQYF; cdr3_nt: TGTGCCAGCAGCTTAAGGTCTAGCGGGGGCCACCAAGAGACCCAGTACTTC
clone_size: .; d_call: TRBD1; v_call: TRBV11-2; j_call: TRBJ1-2; cdr3_aa: CASTQQQGSDGYTF; cdr3_nt: TGTGCCAGCACCCAACAACAGGGGTCCGATGGCTACACCTTC
clone_size: once; d_call: TRBD2; v_call: TRBV2; j_call: TRBJ2-3; cdr3_aa: CASSGLAGALASTDTQYF; cdr3_nt: TGTGCCAGCAGTGGCCTAGCGGGGGCTCTTGCTAGCACAGATACGCAGTATTTT
clone_size: .; d_call: .; v_call: TRBV2; j_call: TRBJ1-6; cdr3_aa: CASIHGGENSPLHF; cdr3_nt: TGTGCCAGTATACACGGGGGTGAGAATTCACCCCTCCACTTT
clone_size: .; d_call: TRBD2; v_call: TRBV13; j_call: TRBJ2-5; cdr3_aa: CASSLNSGAPSKTQYF; cdr3_nt: TGTGCCAGCAGCTTAAATAGCGGGGCACCCTCGAAGACCCAGTACTTC
clone_size: .; d_call: TRBD2; v_call: TRBV19; j_call: TRBJ2-1; cdr3_aa: CASRAGTSGAYNEQFF; cdr3_nt: TGTGCCAGTAGGGCCGGGACTAGCGGGGCTTACAATGAGCAGTTCTTC
clone_size: .; d_call: .; v_call: TRBV2; j_call: TRBJ2-2; cdr3_aa: CASSVKGRGGELFF; cdr3_nt: TGTGCCAGCAGTGTTAAGGGGCGAGGCGGGGAGCTGTTTTTT
clone_size: .; d_call: TRBD1; v_call: TRBV11-1; j_call: TRBJ1-2; cdr3_aa: CASTKTPPGTGGIYGYTF; cdr3_nt: TGTGCCAGCACCAAAACCCCCCCCGGGACAGGGGGCATCTATGGCTACACCTTC
clone_size: .; d_call: .; v_call: TRBV6-5; j_call: TRBJ2-7; cdr3_aa: CASSFFTGYEQYF; cdr3_nt: TGTGCCAGCAGCTTCTTTACCGGTTACGAGCAGTACTTC
clone_size: .; d_call: TRBD1; v_call: TRBV2; j_call: TRBJ1-2; cdr3_aa: CASRDRDRVYGYTF; cdr3_nt: TGTGCCAGCAGAGACCGGGACAGGGTTTATGGCTACACCTTC
clone_size: .; d_call: .; v_call: TRBV19; j_call: TRBJ2-3; cdr3_aa: CASSMARGDTQYF; cdr3_nt: TGTGCCAGTAGTATGGCCAGGGGAGATACGCAGTATTTT
clone_size: once; d_call: .; v_call: TRBV7-2; j_call: TRBJ1-1; cdr3_aa: CASSRRGMVTEAFF; cdr3_nt: TGTGCCAGCAGCAGACGAGGAATGGTGACTGAAGCTTTCTTT
clone_size: .; d_call: .; v_call: TRBV6-6; j_call: TRBJ1-1; cdr3_aa: CASSYGSTEAFF; cdr3_nt: TGTGCCAGCAGTTACGGGAGCACTGAAGCTTTCTTT
clone_size: .; d_call: TRBD1; v_call: TRBV10-1; j_call: TRBJ1-6; cdr3_aa: CASSEYIRGTSPLHF; cdr3_nt: TGCGCCAGCAGTGAGTACATCAGGGGGACTTCACCCCTCCACTTT
clone_size: .; d_call: TRBD1; v_call: TRBV4-3; j_call: TRBJ2-7; cdr3_aa: CASSQGTGETYEQYF; cdr3_nt: TGCGCCAGCAGCCAAGGGACAGGGGAAACCTACGAGCAGTACTTC
clone_size: .; d_call: .; v_call: TRBV7-2; j_call: TRBJ1-5; cdr3_aa: CASSLARWGVGDYSNQPQHF; cdr3_nt: TGTGCCAGCAGCTTAGCCCGGTGGGGGGTCGGGGATTATAGCAATCAGCCCCAGCATTTT
clone_size: .; d_call: TRBD2; v_call: TRBV6-4; j_call: TRBJ2-3; cdr3_aa: CASSASGGGTDTQYF; cdr3_nt: TGTGCCAGCAGTGCTTCCGGGGGGGGCACAGATACGCAGTATTTT